A selection of T cell receptor beta chains follows, all from one sample in a study of monozygotic twins with inflammatory bowel disease. After re-calling the 5' RACE reads, TCRdb lists one entry per CDR3 protein, DNA absent. Here the sample table reports 300,000 to 350,000 distinct CDR3 sequences. Sequencing was performed on blood. Receptors were obtained from a human donor with ulcerative colitis or Crohn's disease, or a healthy co-twin of an affected twin (not recorded which). CDR3s include the opening cysteine and the closing phenylalanine or tryptophan.

V	J	CDR3
TRBV4-1	TRBJ2-5	CASSLAGGGNQETQYF
TRBV27	TRBJ2-1	CASSVGAVSYNEQFF
TRBV7-2	TRBJ2-1	CASSYGQGGRNEQFF
TRBV20-1	TRBJ2-2	CSARGQPNTGELFF
TRBV28	TRBJ2-3	CAGSWTDTQYF
TRBV12-3/TRBV12-4	TRBJ1-5	CASSFQAGANQPQHF
TRBV7-8	TRBJ2-4	CASSLRSGATKNIQYF
TRBV7-6	TRBJ2-3	CASSLAGAGTDTQYF
TRBV24-1	TRBJ2-5	CATSGSRGGALQETQYF
TRBV5-4	TRBJ2-7	CASSPGSRRDEQYF
TRBV20-1	TRBJ2-5	CSARAKRGLETQYF
TRBV15	TRBJ2-5	CATSIGGRETQYF
TRBV6-5	TRBJ2-1	CASSYSGGGGENEQFF
TRBV5-1	TRBJ1-2	CASSLSAGVQGYIF
TRBV7-6	TRBJ1-1	CASSLGSGEVTEAFF
TRBV29-1	TRBJ2-5	CSVEGARRYQETQYF
TRBV10-2	TRBJ1-1	CASSETGMNTEAFF
TRBV4-1	TRBJ1-6	CASSRGNSPLHF
TRBV7-9	TRBJ2-1	CASSPGYSGFDEQFF
TRBV20-1	TRBJ2-7	CSASPSGPKFSSYEQYF
TRBV19	TRBJ2-1	CASSIGGLTSSSYNEQFF
TRBV7-2	TRBJ2-3	CASSLGRLSTDTQYF
TRBV7-2	TRBJ2-7	CASTLAGGNSYEQYF
TRBV7-2	TRBJ1-2	CASSLVGAGGGYGYTF
TRBV20-1	TRBJ1-1	CSARENMGAFF
TRBV11-2	TRBJ1-4	CASSLDPGTTTSTNEKLFF
TRBV11-2	TRBJ1-1	CASSEGTGGTEAFF
TRBV12-3/TRBV12-4	TRBJ2-7	CASSPPGSYEQYF
TRBV7-3	TRBJ2-2	CASSPSNPGELFF
TRBV5-1	TRBJ2-1	CASSLSGHLDEQFF
TRBV20-1	TRBJ2-4	CSARAVAVLQYF
TRBV5-6	TRBJ1-1	CASSLTGIQNTEAFF
TRBV12-3/TRBV12-4	TRBJ1-5	CASSRQGARNQPQHF
TRBV20-1	TRBJ2-6	CSAKLAGGPPSSGANVLTF
TRBV20-1	TRBJ1-2	CSTNYGGLSYGYTF
TRBV7-3	TRBJ2-1	CASSLMAGGEQFF
TRBV10-3	TRBJ1-1	CAISEAGAMNTEAFF